The next 5 T cell receptor beta chains were all read from a single sample in a study of shared clonotypes between healthy human individuals. TCRdb keeps only in-frame clones here, not all; method: immunoSEQ multiplex PCR. The sample yields under 200,000 clones, approximately 92% seen once. What was sequenced was naive CD4+ T cells sorted from blood. Noted subset: CD45RA+ positively selected. Every receptor here comes from a young woman in good health.

The table lists this clone with a few counts. The chain links TRBV4-1 to TRBJ2-7, with unresolved D. Germline V gene lookup returns CDR1 MGHRA and CDR2 YSYEKL. The length of the CDR3 is 14 residues. Trimming pared 3 bases from V and 4 bases from J, leaving 13 bases between. DNA of the CDR3: TGCGCCAGCAGCCAGTTCCAGACGGAATACGAGCAGTACTTC. Amino acid sequence: CASSQFQTEYEQYF.

This sequence joins TRBV7-8 and TRBJ2-7, with 14 positions matching TRBD2. V shed 3 bases, J shed 7 bases, and the junction held 5 bases outside the gene matches. Per the germline V gene, CDR1 is SGHVS and CDR2 is FQNEAQ. The CDR3 consists of 15 residues. CDR3 in DNA: TGTGCCAGCAGCTTGGGACTAGCGGGAGTATCGGAGCAGTACTTC. Protein product: CASSLGLAGVSEQYF.

This clone was observed a few times. The V and J genes are TRBV28 and TRBJ1-2, with D unresolved. Germline values: CDR1 MDHEN, CDR2 SYDVKM. Trimming cost V 6 bases and J 2 bases, with 10 bases left between them. The CDR3 contains 13 residues. CDR3 in amino acids: CASSLETNYGYTF. Here the CDR3 DNA reads TGTGCCAGCAGCCTCGAGACCAACTATGGCTACACCTTC.

CDR3 residues: CASSQGGTGEGNYGYTF. The CDR3 DNA follows: TGCGCCAGCAGCCAAGGGGGAACAGGGGAAGGTAACTATGGCTACACCTTC. This rearrangement joins TRBV4-1 to TRBJ1-2; TRBD1 aligns across 7 bases. This CDR3 comprises 17 residues. With 1 base clipped from V and 1 base from J, the junction kept 9 bases outside the gene matches. Germline loops: CDR1 MGHRA, CDR2 YSYEKL.

This chain connects TRBV4-1 to TRBJ2-5, with D unresolved. TRBJ2-7 matches the DNA end more closely, so the J call is doubtful. CDR1 is MGHRA and CDR2 is YSYEKL in the germline V gene. This CDR3 has 14 residues. This chain's CDR3 is CASSPTQESYEQYF. CDR3 sequence (DNA): TGCGCCAGCAGCCCCACCCAGGAGAGTTACGAGCAGTACTTC.